Here is one TCR beta chain with its context. This sample stems from a study of T cells in Graves' hyperthyroidism and ophthalmopathy. RNA transcripts were the template for amplifying TCR beta CDR3 regions. The study used the HTBI primer set for a first-round RT-PCR of the TCR CDR3. TCRdb processed the multiplex PCR reads anew with MiXCR; each CDR3 protein has one entry. The data show about 500,000 distinct CDR3 sequences, with 17% seen just once and roughly 15% held by the top ten. After removal of 4 bases from V and 4 bases from J, the junction contained 0 bases not matched to a gene. The CDR3 covers 13 residues. The germline gives CDR1 MNHNS, CDR2 SASEGT.

The sample was blood. The chain carries TRBV6-1 and TRBJ2-3, with 9 bases matching TRBD2. The sequence derives from a woman younger than 30 with Graves' ophthalmopathy. CDR3 sequence reads: CASSGTSADTQYF. CDR3 coding DNA: TGTGCCAGCAGTGGGACTAGCGCAGATACGCAGTATTTT.